The 17 T cell receptor beta chains reported below all come from one sample, sequenced in a study of technical replicates of blood from a few donors. Method: immunoSEQ multiplex PCR; TCRdb's copy keeps in-frame clones and lacks some. Counted here are roughly 80,000 clones, roughly 93% occurring once; the ten biggest clones make up about 0.23%. Sequencing used T cells isolated from PBMCs. All receptors derive from a human donor in good health.

As to this clone: This sample includes further DNA sequences coding for the same CDR3. V gene TRBV27 combines with J gene TRBJ2-7, with TRBD1 matching over 9 bases. This CDR3 has 13 amino acids. V lost 5 bases and J lost 6; bases outside the gene matches: 5. CDR1 MNHEY and CDR2 SMNVEV come from the germline V gene (reference sequence). CDR3 nucleotide sequence: TGTGCCAGCAGTCCAGGGACAGGGCGCGAGCAGTACTTC. Amino acid sequence: CASSPGTGREQYF.

J is TRBJ2-1 and V is TRBV9; the match to TRBD2 covers 8 bases. CDR3 size: 15 residues. CDR1 and CDR2 from the germline V gene are SGDLS and YYNGEE. J was trimmed by 3 bases and V by 3 bases; bases with no gene match: 5. The CDR3 reads CASSAGGEVYNEQFF. The CDR3 DNA sequence: TGTGCCAGCAGCGCGGGGGGGGAGGTCTACAATGAGCAGTTCTTC.

The chain couples TRBV28 to TRBJ2-5; 9 positions match TRBD2. The V gene end was trimmed by 3 bases and the J gene end by 0 bases; junction bases not matched to a gene: 2. Germline loops: CDR1 MDHEN, CDR2 SYDVKM. The CDR3 runs to 15 residues. Here the CDR3 reads CASSFRTSDQETQYF. CDR3 nucleotides: TGTGCCAGCAGTTTCCGGACTAGCGACCAAGAGACCCAGTACTTC.

The chain recombines TRBV5-4 with TRBJ1-1; D perhaps matches TRBD1 (6 bases). The CDR3 extends over 13 amino acids. Trimming removed 4 bases from V and 1 base from J, with 8 bases in between. CDR1 and CDR2 (germline): SGHNT, YYREEE (reference sequence). CDR3 in amino acids: CASSPRGNTEAFF. The DNA of the CDR3 is TGTGCCAGCAGCCCCAGGGGGAACACTGAAGCTTTCTTT. Variable domain in full (rest from reference TRBV5-4 and TRBJ1-1): ETGVTQSPTHLIKTRGQQVTLRCSSQSGHNTVSWYQQALGQGPQFIFQYYREEENGRGNFPPRFSGLQFPNYSSELNVNALELDDSALYLCASSPRGNTEAFFGQGTRLTVV.

This rearrangement joins TRBV6-6 to TRBJ1-6; TRBD1 matches at 9 bases. The germline V gene has CDR1 MNHNY and CDR2 SVGAGI (reference sequence). Trimming removed 0 bases from V and 6 bases from J; junction bases left unmatched: 3. This CDR3 is built from 16 residues. CDR3 residues: CASSYSPGQGNSPLHF. The CDR3, as DNA: TGTGCCAGCAGTTACTCTCCGGGACAGGGTAATTCACCCCTCCACTTT.

V and J are TRBV13 and TRBJ1-2; possible D gene TRBD1, 6 bases. Germline loops: CDR1 PRHDT, CDR2 FYEKMQ (reference sequence). CDR3 length equals 15 residues. V gave up 4 bases and J gave up 1 base, with 13 bases separating them. The CDR3 region has the DNA TGTGCCAGCAGCTCAGGAACAGGGATTAACTATGGCTACACCTTC. Translation: CASSSGTGINYGYTF.

This clone was found a few times. The J gene is TRBJ2-7, the V gene TRBV9; tentatively, D is TRBD1 (6 bases). With 4 bases removed from V and 0 bases from J, the gap between germline ends came to 11 bases. This CDR3 is 14 amino acids long. Germline CDR1 is SGDLS and CDR2 is YYNGEE. CDR3 sequence reads: CASSPRTVSYEQYF. The DNA for the CDR3 is TGTGCCAGCAGCCCCCGGACAGTCTCCTACGAGCAGTACTTC.

This sequence joins TRBV6-6 and TRBJ1-3, with D uncertain. The V gene lost 4 bases and the J gene lost 8 bases, with 15 bases spanning the gap. The CDR3 spans 14 residues. The germline V gene encodes CDR1 MNHNY and CDR2 SVGAGI (reference sequence). Here the CDR3 reads CASSSGAFFDTIYF. The CDR3 DNA is TGTGCCAGCAGTTCGGGAGCCTTTTTTGACACCATATATTTT.

This clone was seen a handful of times. The V call is TRBV9, the J call TRBJ1-1, with D possibly TRBD1 on 6 matching bases. The V end was cut by 7 bases, the J end by 0 bases, with 10 bases between. Germline V gene lookup returns CDR1 SGDLS and CDR2 YYNGEE. This CDR3 has 13 amino acids. The CDR3 is CASGGGLNTEAFF. As DNA, the CDR3 is TGTGCCAGCGGGGGGGGCCTGAACACTGAAGCTTTCTTT.

The gene calls are TRBV28 and TRBJ2-1; 7 nucleotides line up with TRBD2. V dropped 7 bases and J dropped 2; count of bases not matched to a gene: 8. The CDR3 loop spans 15 amino acids. CDR1 and CDR2 (germline): MDHEN, SYDVKM. CDR3 in DNA: TGTGCCAGCAACCTCGGGGGGAGTGCCTACAATGAGCAGTTCTTC. As protein: CASNLGGSAYNEQFF.

This rearrangement joins TRBV4-1 to TRBJ2-5; 8 positions agree with TRBD2. CDR3 length: 16 amino acids. V dropped 3 bases and J dropped 3; count of bases not matched to a gene: 9. Per germline, CDR1 MGHRA and CDR2 YSYEKL. DNA of the CDR3: TGCGCCAGCAGCCACGCCGACGGGGGGGTCGAAGAGACCCAGTACTTC. Translated, it gives CASSHADGGVEETQYF.

The gene calls are TRBV7-3 and TRBJ2-2, with D possibly matching TRBD1 (5 bases). Germline loops: CDR1 SGHTA, CDR2 FQGTGA. V was cut by 0 bases and J by 6 bases, with 17 bases left in between. The CDR3 is 17 residues long. Here the CDR3 reads CASSLTGPGRPAGELFF. The CDR3, as DNA: TGTGCCAGCAGCTTAACGGGGCCTGGGCGTCCTGCCGGGGAGCTGTTTTTT.

The chain combines TRBV10-2 with TRBJ1-3; TRBD1 is a possible D gene (5 bases). The germline V gene has CDR1 WSHSY and CDR2 SAAADI. V was cut by 3 bases and J by 4 bases, with 10 bases left in between. CDR3 length: 14 residues. CDR3 region: CASSDRAGGNTIYF. The CDR3 DNA sequence: TGCGCCAGCAGTGACAGGGCTGGGGGAAACACCATATATTTT.

The chain uses TRBV6-5 and TRBJ2-1, with 10 bases aligning to TRBD1. With 4 bases clipped from V and 7 bases from J, the junction kept 7 bases outside the gene matches. Germline V gives CDR1 MNHEY, CDR2 SVGAGI. The CDR3 is 15 residues long. CDR3: CASSSGTGVSNEQFF. The DNA for the CDR3 is TGTGCCAGCAGTTCCGGGACAGGGGTGTCTAATGAGCAGTTCTTC.

This clone was detected a few times. V usage is TRBV11-2 and J usage is TRBJ2-1, with 7 bases aligning to TRBD1. Trimming removed 6 bases from V and 6 bases from J; junction bases left unmatched: 17. The CDR3 covers 17 residues. Germline values: CDR1 SGHAT, CDR2 FQNNGV. CDR3 nucleotide sequence: TGTGCCAGCAGAACGACCTCCACCTGGACAGGCGCCAATGAGCAGTTCTTC. This sequence encodes CASRTTSTWTGANEQFF.

The CDR3 nucleotides read TGTGCCAGCAGTTCGTCCCTATACGAGCAGTACTTC. Amino acids: CASSSSLYEQYF. The genes are TRBV6-5 and TRBJ2-7; D remains ambiguous. The CDR3 is 12 amino acids. Between the trimmed V and J ends, which lost 4 bases and 4 bases, there was a span of 8 bases. From germline, CDR1 is MNHEY and CDR2 SVGAGI.

The rearrangement uses TRBV5-1 and TRBJ2-7; 7 bases match TRBD2. The J segment lost 0 bases and the V segment lost 0 bases, leaving 3 bases of the junction unmatched. The germline CDR1 and CDR2 sequences are SGHRS and YFSETQ. The CDR3 extends over 15 amino acids. The CDR3 DNA follows: TGCGCCAGCAGCTTGGTGGGGGGGATCTCCTACGAGCAGTACTTC. It codes for CASSLVGGISYEQYF.